The T cell receptor (beta chain) under discussion was sequenced for a study of blood T cell repertoires in COVID-19. For the study at large: Italy, Spain and the United States were the sources of the convalescent and acute COVID-19 samples. Nucleic acid was either cDNA or gDNA, and it came from T cells, B-cell-depleted T cells, or PBMCs.

Germline V gene data show CDR1 as LGHNA and CDR2 as YNFKEQ. Trimming removed 0 bases at V and 6 bases at J, with 9 bases between. This CDR3 contains 13 residues. Original handling: By means of reference gene primer amplification, nucleated cell counts were estimated. The protocol was immunoSEQ multiplex PCR, while the TCRdb copy is restricted to in-frame clones and leaves out a portion. That table furnishes V, J and clone size, whereas the DNA furnished D and trimming. The profile shows around 70,000 clones, approximately 79% of them singletons. The clonotype comes from a woman aged 45-65 years with acute or convalescent COVID-19. The sequencing sample was made of peripheral blood. V is TRBV4-2 and J is TRBJ2-7; D might be TRBD2 (6 bases). The CDR3 bases are TGTGCCAGCAGCCAAGATGCGGGGCGCGAGCAGTACTTC. As protein: CASSQDAGREQYF.